The clone carrying this T cell receptor (beta chain) came up a few times. The antigen is not known. Other DNA sequences within the sample encode an identical CDR3. The record originates from a study of beta chain features in type 1 diabetes. Turning to the study itself: Patient and healthy donor groups were alike in age, gender and cell yields.

Expressed TCRB transcripts were sequenced because the entire RNA isolate underwent reverse transcription. Clones were sequenced by immunoSEQ multiplex PCR, and TCRdb holds only the in-frame ones, with some missing. The repertoire consists of about 120,000 clones, with roughly 17% occurring once and the leading ten covering roughly 2.6%. Study-wide points: A potential influence of HLA type upon TCRB rearrangement remained unresolved herein. People with Type 1 diabetes carried modestly yet significantly shorter TCRB CDR3s in all four CD4+ subsets.

The clonotype originates from a young man with type 1 diabetes. The sequencing input was central memory CD4+ T cells from blood.

The CDR3 DNA follows: TGTGCCAGCAGCTTCTCGGAGACCCAGTACTTC. It translates to CASSFSETQYF. The gene calls are TRBV7-2 and TRBJ2-5, with unresolved D. Germline V CDR1 and CDR2: SGHTA, FQGNSA. This CDR3 contains 11 residues. Trimming left V 3 bases short and J 5 bases short, with 4 bases between. Full variable domain (missing parts from reference TRBV7-2 and TRBJ2-5): GAGVSQSPSNKVTEKGKDVELRCDPISGHTALYWYRQSLGQGLEFLIYFQGNSAPDKSGLPSDRFSAERTGGSVSTLTIQRTQQEDSAVYLCASSFSETQYFGPGTRLLVL.